This TCR beta chain stems from a study of shared clonotypes between healthy human individuals. Study outcomes and limitations: The four-donor shared clonotypes exceeded non-shared clonotypes in generation probability, with non-shared ones scoring lower.

TCRdb's table, derived via immunoSEQ multiplex PCR, lists solely in-frame clones and lacks some. The profile shows 2 million to 2.5 million clones, 80% to 95% of them singletons. Trimming removed 0 bases from V and 1 base from J, with 13 bases in between. The V gene's germline CDR1 is LNHNV and CDR2 YYDKDF (reference sequence). The CDR3 sequence is 17 residues long. As concerns this clone: What it binds is unknown.

The specimen was naive CD4+ T cells from PBMCs. Subset reported: CD45RA+ positively selected. The sequence derives from a man between 18 and 29 years old in good health. Some clones in this sample may be carry-over from other donors' samples. The chain joins TRBV15 to TRBJ1-5, with D hard to call. For the CDR3, the DNA is TGTGCCACCAGCAGAGAGAACGTGGGCAGCAGCAATCAGCCCCAGCATTTT. Encoded protein: CATSRENVGSSNQPQHF. Full variable domain (missing parts from reference TRBV15 and TRBJ1-5): DAMVIQNPRYQVTQFGKPVTLSCSQTLNHNVMYWYQQKSSQAPKLLFHYYDKDFNNEADTPDNFQSRRPNTSFCFLDIRSPGLGDTAMYLCATSRENVGSSNQPQHFGDGTRLSIL.